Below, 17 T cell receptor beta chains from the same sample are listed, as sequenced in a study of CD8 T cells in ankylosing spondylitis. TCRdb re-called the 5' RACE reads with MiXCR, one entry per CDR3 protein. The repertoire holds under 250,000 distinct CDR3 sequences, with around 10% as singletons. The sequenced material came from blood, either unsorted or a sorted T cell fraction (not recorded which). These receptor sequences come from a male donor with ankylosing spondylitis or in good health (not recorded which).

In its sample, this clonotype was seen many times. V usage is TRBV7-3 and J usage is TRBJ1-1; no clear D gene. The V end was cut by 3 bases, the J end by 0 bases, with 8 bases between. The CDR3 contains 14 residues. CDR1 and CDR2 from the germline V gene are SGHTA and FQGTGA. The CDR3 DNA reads TGTGCCAGCAGCTTTGACGGGATGAACACTGAAGCTTTCTTT. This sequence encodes CASSFDGMNTEAFF. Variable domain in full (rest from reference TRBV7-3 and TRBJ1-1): GAGVSQTPSNKVTEKGKYVELRCDPISGHTALYWYRQSLGQGPEFLIYFQGTGAADDSGLPNDRFFAVRPEGSVSTLKIQRTERGDSAVYLCASSFDGMNTEAFFGQGTRLTVV.

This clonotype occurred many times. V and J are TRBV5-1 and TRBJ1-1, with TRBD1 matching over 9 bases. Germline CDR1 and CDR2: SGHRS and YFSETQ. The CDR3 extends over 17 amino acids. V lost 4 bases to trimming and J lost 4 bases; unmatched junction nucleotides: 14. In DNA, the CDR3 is TGCGCCAGCAGCCTCAGAATTAAGGGACAGGGATCCACTGAAGCTTTCTTT. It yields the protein CASSLRIKGQGSTEAFF.

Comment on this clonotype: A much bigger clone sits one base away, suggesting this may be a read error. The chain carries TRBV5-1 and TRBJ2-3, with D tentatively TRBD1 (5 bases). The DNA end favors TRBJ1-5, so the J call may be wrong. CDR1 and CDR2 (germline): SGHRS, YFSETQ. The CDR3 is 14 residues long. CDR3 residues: CASSLSRGTDTQHF. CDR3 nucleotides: TGCGCCAGCAGCTTGAGTCGGGGCACAGATACGCAGCATTTT.

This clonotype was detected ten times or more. This CDR3 is CASRTAGVEEQFF. CDR3 nucleotide sequence: TGCGCCAGCAGAACGGCGGGAGTAGAAGAGCAGTTCTTC. V usage is TRBV5-1 and J usage is TRBJ2-1, with 7 bases aligning to TRBD2. Trimming at V came to 5 bases and at J to 10 bases, leaving 9 bases not matched to a gene. Germline V gene data show CDR1 as SGHRS and CDR2 as YFSETQ. This CDR3 is built from 13 residues.

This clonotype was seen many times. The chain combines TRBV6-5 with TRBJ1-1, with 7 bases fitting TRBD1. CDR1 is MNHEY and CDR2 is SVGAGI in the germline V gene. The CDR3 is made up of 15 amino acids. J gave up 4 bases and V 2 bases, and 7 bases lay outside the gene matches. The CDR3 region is CASSYDTGVSTEAFF. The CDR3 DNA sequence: TGTGCCAGCAGTTACGATACAGGGGTGAGCACTGAAGCTTTCTTT.

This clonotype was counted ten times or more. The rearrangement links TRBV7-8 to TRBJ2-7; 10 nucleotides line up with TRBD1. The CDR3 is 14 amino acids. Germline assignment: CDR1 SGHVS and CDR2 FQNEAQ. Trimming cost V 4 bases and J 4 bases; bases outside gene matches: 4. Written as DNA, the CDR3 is TGTGCCAGCAGCTCGGGGACAGGGGAATACGAGCAGTACTTC. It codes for CASSSGTGEYEQYF.

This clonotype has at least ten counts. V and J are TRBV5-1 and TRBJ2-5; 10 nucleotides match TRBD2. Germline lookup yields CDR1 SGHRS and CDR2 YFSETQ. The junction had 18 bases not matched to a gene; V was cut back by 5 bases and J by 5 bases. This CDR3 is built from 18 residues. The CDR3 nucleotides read TGCGCCAGCAGGAACCCGGGACTAGCGAGCACCGTGCGGGAGACCCAGTACTTC. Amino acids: CASRNPGLASTVRETQYF.

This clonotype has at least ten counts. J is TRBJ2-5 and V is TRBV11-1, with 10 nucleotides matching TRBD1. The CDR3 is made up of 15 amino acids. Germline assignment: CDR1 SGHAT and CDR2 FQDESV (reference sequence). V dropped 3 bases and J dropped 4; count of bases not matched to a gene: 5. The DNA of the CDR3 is TGTGCCAGCAGCTTTGGGACAGGGGTACGAGAGACCCAGTACTTC. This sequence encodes CASSFGTGVRETQYF.

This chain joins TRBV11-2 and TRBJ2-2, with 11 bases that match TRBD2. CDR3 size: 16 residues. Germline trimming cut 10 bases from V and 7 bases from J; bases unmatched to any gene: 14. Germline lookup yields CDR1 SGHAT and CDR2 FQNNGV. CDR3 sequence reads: CAIRTGLAGGYGELFF. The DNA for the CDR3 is TGTGCCATACGGACGGGGCTAGCGGGAGGATACGGGGAGCTGTTTTTT.

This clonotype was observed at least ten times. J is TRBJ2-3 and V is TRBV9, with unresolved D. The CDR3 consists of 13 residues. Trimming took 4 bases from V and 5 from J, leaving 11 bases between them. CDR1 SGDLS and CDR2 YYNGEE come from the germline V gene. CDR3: CASSPRLGDTQYF. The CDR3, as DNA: TGTGCCAGCAGCCCCCGACTCGGAGATACGCAGTATTTT.

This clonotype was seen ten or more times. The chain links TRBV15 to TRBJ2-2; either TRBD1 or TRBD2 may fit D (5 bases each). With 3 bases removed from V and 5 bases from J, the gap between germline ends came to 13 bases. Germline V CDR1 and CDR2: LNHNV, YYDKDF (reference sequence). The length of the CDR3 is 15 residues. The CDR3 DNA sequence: TGTGCCACCAGCAGCGGGGCGATTTTAACCGGGGAGCTGTTTTTT. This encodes CATSSGAILTGELFF.

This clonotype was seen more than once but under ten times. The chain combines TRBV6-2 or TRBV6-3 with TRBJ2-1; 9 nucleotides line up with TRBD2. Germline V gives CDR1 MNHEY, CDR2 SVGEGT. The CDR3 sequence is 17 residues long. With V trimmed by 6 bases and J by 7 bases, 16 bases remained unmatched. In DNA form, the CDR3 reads TGTGCCAGCAGCCCTACCCTCGGACTAGCGAGCTCGAATGAGCAGTTCTTC. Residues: CASSPTLGLASSNEQFF.

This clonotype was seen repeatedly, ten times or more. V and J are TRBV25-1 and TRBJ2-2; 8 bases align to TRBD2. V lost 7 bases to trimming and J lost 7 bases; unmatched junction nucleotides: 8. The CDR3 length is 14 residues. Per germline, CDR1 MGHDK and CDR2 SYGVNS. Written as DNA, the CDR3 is TGTGCCAGCATTGGAATAGCGGGAATCGGGGAGCTGTTTTTT. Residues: CASIGIAGIGELFF.

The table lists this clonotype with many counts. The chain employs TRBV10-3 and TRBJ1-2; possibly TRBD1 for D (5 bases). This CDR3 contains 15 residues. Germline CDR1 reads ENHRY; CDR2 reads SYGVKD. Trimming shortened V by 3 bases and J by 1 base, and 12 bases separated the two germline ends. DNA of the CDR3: TGTGCCATCAGTGAAAAGACAGACTTTAACTATGGCTACACCTTC. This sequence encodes CAISEKTDFNYGYTF.

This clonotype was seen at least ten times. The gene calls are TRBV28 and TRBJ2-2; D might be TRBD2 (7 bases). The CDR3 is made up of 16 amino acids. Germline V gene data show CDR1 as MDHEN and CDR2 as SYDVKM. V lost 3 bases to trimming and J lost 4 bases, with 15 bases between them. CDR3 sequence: CASSFWGGARTGELFF. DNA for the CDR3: TGTGCCAGCAGTTTTTGGGGGGGGGCTCGCACCGGGGAGCTGTTTTTT.

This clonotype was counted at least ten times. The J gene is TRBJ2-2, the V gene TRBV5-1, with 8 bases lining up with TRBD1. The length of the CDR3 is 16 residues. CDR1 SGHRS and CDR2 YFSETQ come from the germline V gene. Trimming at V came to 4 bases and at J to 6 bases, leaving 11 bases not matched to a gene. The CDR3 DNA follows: TGCGCCAGCAGCATCGTCCAGACAGGGGTGCCCGGGGAGCTGTTTTTT. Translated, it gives CASSIVQTGVPGELFF.

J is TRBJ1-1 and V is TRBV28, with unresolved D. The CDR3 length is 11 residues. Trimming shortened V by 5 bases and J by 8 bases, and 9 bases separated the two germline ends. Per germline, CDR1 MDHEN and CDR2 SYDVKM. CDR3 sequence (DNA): TGTGCCAGCAGTCGTTATCGGGAAGCTTTCTTT. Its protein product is CASSRYREAFF.